This entry is about one T cell receptor (beta chain). This sample was included in a study of blood T cell repertoires in COVID-19. Overall study: Donors in the United States, Italy and Spain gave samples during acute or convalescent COVID-19. Sources were T cells, B-cell-depleted T cells, or PBMCs; the material itself was cDNA or gDNA.

The authors' processing: Researchers report that nucleated cell counts were estimated from reference gene primer amplification. Here immunoSEQ multiplex PCR was the method, and the copy in TCRdb shows in-frame clones only, minus some. V and J calls plus clone size are reproduced from that table; the DNA served to infer D and trimming. The sample has about 230,000 clones, about nine tenths seen once. Assignment of participants to cohorts was predicated upon participant-reported clinical history. What was sequenced was PBMCs or T cells enriched from blood (not recorded which). This TCR came from a middle-aged woman with acute COVID-19.

The CDR3 DNA reads as TGCAGCGCCAGACAGGGGGCCGCAACTAATGAAAAACTGTTTTTT. Translating it yields CSARQGAATNEKLFF. The rearrangement uses TRBV29-1 and TRBJ1-4; 10 bases fit TRBD1. CDR1 is SQVTM and CDR2 is ANQGSEA in the germline V gene. This CDR3 spans 15 amino acids. J was trimmed by 0 bases and V by 7 bases; bases with no gene match: 5. Complete variable domain (other parts from reference TRBV29-1 and TRBJ1-4): SAVISQKPSRDICQRGTSLTIQCQVDSQVTMMFWYRQQPGQSLTLIATANQGSEATYESGFVIDKFPISRPNLTFSTLTVSNMSPEDSSIYLCSARQGAATNEKLFFGSGTQLSVL.